The 23 T cell receptor beta chains in this list originate from one sample, sequenced in a study of blood T cell repertoires in COVID-19. Repertoires were generated with immunoSEQ multiplex PCR, while TCRdb's copy carries only in-frame clones and drops some. Of about 190,000 clones listed, around 80% are singletons. Sample: peripheral blood. The receptors were sampled from a woman of 80 years or more with active or convalescent COVID-19.

V usage is TRBV10-2 and J usage is TRBJ2-1; 11 bases align to TRBD2. The CDR3 contains 15 residues. Germline-derived CDR1 and CDR2 are WSHSY and SAAADI. V gave up 8 bases and J gave up 6 bases; unmatched junction bases: 9. The CDR3 is CASWESGLAANEQFF. The CDR3 coding sequence is TGCGCCAGCTGGGAATCGGGACTAGCGGCCAATGAGCAGTTCTTC.

V usage is TRBV7-8 and J usage is TRBJ1-6, with D possibly matching TRBD1 (6 bases). Germline CDR1 reads SGHVS; CDR2 reads FQNEAQ. The CDR3 covers 15 residues. Trimming pared 5 bases from V and 4 bases from J, leaving 12 bases between. For the CDR3, the DNA is TGTGCCAGCAGCATGCAGGGACAATATAATTCACCCCTCCACTTT. Amino acids: CASSMQGQYNSPLHF.

This clone occurred a few times. Additional DNA sequences in this sample encode the identical CDR3. The V and J genes are TRBV10-3 and TRBJ2-5, with 7 bases lining up with TRBD1. This CDR3 is built from 15 residues. Unmatched junction bases numbered 9, after V lost 3 bases and J lost 5 bases. In germline, CDR1 is ENHRY, CDR2 SYGVKD. The CDR3 coding sequence is TGTGCCATCAGTGAATCAGGGGGACCCCGGGAGACCCAGTACTTC. This gives the protein CAISESGGPRETQYF.

This chain uses TRBV3-1 (or the pseudogene TRBV3-2) with TRBJ2-7; no definite D call. Germline V CDR1 and CDR2: LGHDT, YNNKEL (reference sequence). With 1 base removed from V and 1 base from J, the gap between germline ends came to 11 bases. The CDR3 has 15 residues. The CDR3 spells CASSQALQPSYEQYF. Written as DNA, the CDR3 is TGTGCCAGCAGCCAAGCCCTACAGCCTTCCTACGAGCAGTACTTC.

The chain uses TRBV14 and TRBJ2-5, with D possibly matching TRBD2 (5 bases). CDR1 is SGHDN, CDR2 FVKESK, per germline. Deletions cut 4 bases from V and 6 bases from J, with 12 bases between. This CDR3 has 13 amino acids. The CDR3 here is CASSLMPGKTQYF. CDR3 DNA: TGTGCCAGCAGCCTGATGCCCGGGAAGACCCAGTACTTC.

V is TRBV5-4 and J is TRBJ2-3, with a possible D match to TRBD2 (5 bases). V was cut by 3 bases and J by 1 base, with 6 bases left in between. Germline V gene sequence: CDR1 SGHNT, CDR2 YYREEE (reference sequence). The CDR3 length is 13 residues. The CDR3 region has the DNA TGTGCCAGCAGCTCCGGGGGCACAGATACGCAGTATTTT. The encoded protein is CASSSGGTDTQYF.

The chain is built from TRBV5-1 and TRBJ2-7, with 9 bases that match TRBD2. Germline V gene lookup returns CDR1 SGHRS and CDR2 YFSETQ. The CDR3 runs to 16 residues. J gave up 3 bases and V 0 bases, and 7 bases lay outside the gene matches. The CDR3 is CASSLAGGGVGYEQYF. The CDR3 nucleotides are TGCGCCAGCAGCTTGGCCGGCGGGGGGGTCGGCTACGAGCAGTACTTC.

This chain connects TRBV28 to TRBJ1-6; TRBD1 matches 8 bases. CDR1 and CDR2 (germline): MDHEN, SYDVKM. Unmatched junction bases numbered 4, after V lost 6 bases and J lost 6 bases. The CDR3 extends over 14 amino acids. The CDR3 DNA reads as TGTGCCAGCAGATTACAGGGGGGTAATTCACCCCTCCACTTT. Protein product: CASRLQGGNSPLHF.

This clone has just one count. V gene TRBV2 combines with J gene TRBJ2-5; perhaps TRBD2 as D (5 bases). This CDR3 has 16 residues. Per germline, CDR1 SNHLY and CDR2 FYNNEI. Between the trimmed V and J ends, which lost 4 bases and 3 bases, there was a span of 18 bases. The CDR3 sequence: CASSVDGKIAKETQYF. Here the CDR3 DNA reads TGTGCCAGCAGTGTGGACGGGAAGATTGCAAAAGAGACCCAGTACTTC. The entire variable domain, with the rest obtained from reference TRBV2 and TRBJ2-5, is as follows: EPEVTQTPSHQVTQMGQEVILRCVPISNHLYFYWYRQILGQKVEFLVSFYNNEISEKSEIFDDQFSVERPDGSNFTLKIRSTKLEDSAMYFCASSVDGKIAKETQYFGPGTRLLVL.

The V and J genes are TRBV9 and TRBJ2-4; 7 bases agree with TRBD2. This CDR3 spans 16 amino acids. Trimming took 4 bases from V and 1 from J; bases not matched to a gene: 8. Germline lookup yields CDR1 SGDLS and CDR2 YYNGEE. CDR3 loop: CASSTDPGGAKNIQYF. CDR3 sequence (DNA): TGTGCCAGCAGCACCGACCCCGGGGGGGCCAAAAACATTCAGTACTTC.

The chain combines TRBV18 with TRBJ1-1; possibly TRBD1 for D (6 bases). V was cut by 3 bases and J by 7 bases, with 9 bases left in between. Germline CDR1 reads KGHSH; CDR2 reads LQKENI. This CDR3 has 12 amino acids. As DNA, the CDR3 is TGTGCCAGCTCACCCCAGACAGGTGAAGCTTTCTTT. Its protein is CASSPQTGEAFF.

The chain employs TRBV7-2 and TRBJ2-2; D possibly corresponds to TRBD2 (6 bases). CDR1 SGHTA and CDR2 FQGNSA come from the germline V gene. CDR3 length equals 14 residues. V was shortened by 5 bases and J by 4 bases, with 11 bases between the two germline ends. CDR3 sequence (DNA): TGTGCCAGCAGCCCCCAGGGAGGCACCGGGGAGCTGTTTTTT. Protein product: CASSPQGGTGELFF. The whole variable domain, remainder taken from reference TRBV7-2 and TRBJ2-2, is GAGVSQSPSNKVTEKGKDVELRCDPISGHTALYWYRQSLGQGLEFLIYFQGNSAPDKSGLPSDRFSAERTGGSVSTLTIQRTQQEDSAVYLCASSPQGGTGELFFGEGSRLTVL.

V is TRBV5-6 and J is TRBJ1-2; no clear D. V lost 4 bases to trimming and J lost 3 bases, with 13 bases between them. The CDR3 has 14 amino acids. CDR1 SGHDT and CDR2 YYEEEE come from the germline V gene. The CDR3 DNA reads as TGTGCCAGCAGCCCATCTGCTGGGCACTATGGCTACACCTTC. As protein: CASSPSAGHYGYTF.

This clone was detected only a few times. The CDR3 nucleotides are TGTGCCAGCAGCTTTGCCGGTGACAATGAGCAGTTCTTC. This codes for CASSFAGDNEQFF. V gene TRBV7-3 combines with J gene TRBJ2-1; D is unresolved. Germline values: CDR1 SGHTA, CDR2 FQGTGA. Trimming took off 3 bases at V and 5 bases at J, with 8 bases between the two ends. There are 13 residues in the CDR3.

The chain uses TRBV4-2 and TRBJ2-3; 10 bases are shared with TRBD2. This CDR3 region has 16 residues. CDR1 is LGHNA, CDR2 YNFKEQ, per germline. The trim removed 4 bases at V and 5 bases at J, leaving 9 bases unmatched. CDR3 protein: CASSLQTSGEVDTQYF. The CDR3 DNA reads as TGTGCCAGCAGCCTTCAAACTAGCGGGGAAGTAGATACGCAGTATTTT.

The chain couples TRBV28 to TRBJ2-3, with D possibly being TRBD1 (5 bases). The V gene's germline CDR1 is MDHEN and CDR2 SYDVKM. The germline V and J ends were trimmed by 6 bases and 4 bases, with 11 bases remaining between them. This CDR3 spans 13 amino acids. The CDR3, as DNA: TGTGCCAGCAGCCGAAAAGGGGCAGATACGCAGTATTTT. Amino acid sequence: CASSRKGADTQYF.

This chain links TRBV6-5 with TRBJ2-7, with TRBD1 matching over 7 bases. This CDR3 spans 14 amino acids. Germline CDR1 and CDR2: MNHEY and SVGAGI. With V trimmed by 6 bases and J by 5 bases, 10 bases remained unmatched. CDR3 coding DNA: TGTGCCAGCAGCGGAGACAGGGTTCGAGACGAGCAGTACTTC. Translating it yields CASSGDRVRDEQYF.

The chain has TRBV29-1 and TRBJ1-5, with a weak D call TRBD1 (5 bases). V lost 5 bases, J lost 3 bases, and 11 bases lay in between. In germline, CDR1 is SQVTM, CDR2 ANQGSEA. The CDR3 spans 13 residues. CDR3 DNA sequence: TGCAGCGTTCTCGGACAAAACAATCAGCCCCAGCATTTT. Its translation is CSVLGQNNQPQHF.

V is TRBV4-1 and J is TRBJ1-2; D is unresolved. Germline CDR1 and CDR2: MGHRA and YSYEKL. The V gene lost 3 bases and the J gene lost 7 bases, with 6 bases spanning the gap. This CDR3 comprises 11 residues. The CDR3 DNA is TGCGCCAGCAGCCAGCCCGGTGGCTACACCTTC. This encodes CASSQPGGYTF.

The rearrangement links TRBV4-1 to TRBJ1-3, with D unclear. The CDR3 length is 16 residues. Germline V gene data show CDR1 as MGHRA and CDR2 as YSYEKL. V dropped 1 base and J dropped 1 base, with 11 bases sitting between them. The CDR3 coding sequence is TGCGCCAGCAGCCAAGGTGGGCTCTCATCTGGAAACACCATATATTTT. Translating it yields CASSQGGLSSGNTIYF.

This clone has a single count. The gene calls are TRBV5-4 and TRBJ1-4; D gene uncertain. The length of the CDR3 is 14 residues. Germline CDR1 and CDR2: SGHNT and YYREEE (reference sequence). V lost 0 bases and J lost 6, with 9 bases in between. As DNA, the CDR3 is TGTGCCAGCAGCTTGGAGGCGGCGGATGAAAAACTGTTTTTT. This gives the protein CASSLEAADEKLFF.

V and J are TRBV10-3 and TRBJ2-5; D is perhaps TRBD2 (6 bases). The length of the CDR3 is 11 residues. Trimming removed 7 bases from V and 4 bases from J, with 7 bases in between. Germline values: CDR1 ENHRY, CDR2 SYGVKD. The DNA of the CDR3 is TGTGCCATCAAGGGAGGAGAGACCCAGTACTTC. This codes for CAIKGGETQYF.

This chain links TRBV11-2 with TRBJ2-2; perhaps TRBD1 as D (6 bases). Germline CDR1 is SGHAT and CDR2 is FQNNGV. This CDR3 has 16 amino acids. V was pared by 5 bases and J by 4 bases, with 17 bases between. The CDR3 DNA follows: TGTGCCAGCAGCCCGTTAGACAGGTTGGGCACCGGGGAGCTGTTTTTT. Translation gives CASSPLDRLGTGELFF.